The rows below give T cell receptor beta chains drawn from one sample of a study of blood T cell repertoires in COVID-19. Using immunoSEQ multiplex PCR, the repertoire was profiled, and TCRdb retains in-frame clones only, with some absent. Of 28,000 or so clones in the sample, 82% were seen once. The sequencing sample was made of peripheral blood. The receptors were gathered from a human donor in a cohort sampled during active COVID-19. Each CDR3 is given with its conserved first and last residue. A D gene is named only where the DNA matches it firmly. Clone sizes are given selectively: once, few, many, or a class where the clone is expanded.

d_call	clone_size	v_call	j_call	cdr3_nt	cdr3_aa
.	.	TRBV5-1	TRBJ2-6	TGCGCCAGCAGCTTGGACAGCCCCTCTGGGGCCAACGTCCTGACTTTC	CASSLDSPSGANVLTF
.	.	TRBV11-2	TRBJ2-5	TGTGCCAGCGGTCTAGACTACCAAGAGACCCAGTACTTC	CASGLDYQETQYF
TRBD1	.	TRBV5-4	TRBJ1-5	TGTGCCAGCGGGACAGGGGGCAATCAGCCCCAGCATTTT	CASGTGGNQPQHF
TRBD2	.	TRBV10-3	TRBJ2-7	TGTGCCAGACCTAGCGGGAGATGCGAGCAGTACTTC	CARPSGRCEQYF
TRBD2	.	TRBV9	TRBJ2-1	TGTGCCAGCAGCTTACTAGCGGACTCCTACAATGAGCAGTTCTTC	CASSLLADSYNEQFF
TRBD2	.	TRBV19	TRBJ2-1	TGTGCCAGTAGCAGGACTAGCGGGACGAACGTCTACAATGAGCAGTTCTTC	CASSRTSGTNVYNEQFF
.	.	TRBV27	TRBJ2-7	TGTGCCAGCAGTTTAGTACAGGGTAGCGAGCAGTACTTC	CASSLVQGSEQYF
.	.	TRBV5-4	TRBJ2-3	TGTGCCAGCAGTACAGTGGGGGGACGCACAGATACGCAGTATTTT	CASSTVGGRTDTQYF
TRBD1	.	TRBV9	TRBJ1-5	TGTGCCAGCAGCCCAGGGGACAGGGGGAATCAGCCCCAGCATTTT	CASSPGDRGNQPQHF
TRBD1	.	TRBV25-1	TRBJ2-5	TGTGCCAGCAGTGGGGGGACAGGGTGGAAGACCCAGTACTTC	CASSGGTGWKTQYF
TRBD2	.	TRBV18	TRBJ2-3	TGTGCCAGCTCACCTTTTGCGGGAGTAGATACGCAGTATTTT	CASSPFAGVDTQYF
TRBD1	.	TRBV2	TRBJ1-2	TGTGCCAGCGTGGGGACAGGGGTCTATGGCTACACCTTC	CASVGTGVYGYTF
TRBD1	once	TRBV6-5	TRBJ2-7	TGTGCCAGCAGCCTAGGTGGGACAGGGTCCTACGAGCAGTACTTC	CASSLGGTGSYEQYF
.	.	TRBV24-1	TRBJ2-7	TGTGCCACCAGTTCAGGGCCGCTGGACGACGACGTGGTGTCCTACGAGCAGTACTTC	CATSSGPLDDDVVSYEQYF
TRBD1	.	TRBV9	TRBJ1-1	TGTGCCAGCAGCGTATCCAGACAGGGGGGGACGAACACTGAAGCTTTCTTT	CASSVSRQGGTNTEAFF
TRBD1	.	TRBV30	TRBJ1-5	TGTGCCTTTGGACAGGGAGGGCGTCAGCCCCAGCATTTT	CAFGQGGRQPQHF
.	.	TRBV6-6	TRBJ2-4	TGTGCCAGCAGTTACTCCGACGTTGGAGCGGTGGACTTC	CASSYSDVGAVDF
.	.	TRBV7-8	TRBJ1-1	TGTGCCAGCAGCTCCCACGGGGGAAGGGCTGAAGCTTTCTTT	CASSSHGGRAEAFF
TRBD1	.	TRBV2	TRBJ1-3	TGTGCCAGCAGTGAAACCGGGACAGGAATTGGAAACACCATATATTTT	CASSETGTGIGNTIYF
TRBD1	.	TRBV18	TRBJ2-7	TGTGCCAGCTCATCAAGACAGGGTAAATTATACGAGCAGTACTTC	CASSSRQGKLYEQYF
TRBD1	.	TRBV12-5	TRBJ2-1	TGTGCTAGTGGGGCCGGGACAGCCTACAATGAGCAGTTCTTC	CASGAGTAYNEQFF
.	.	TRBV28	TRBJ2-7	TGTGCCAGCACCAGAGGGGGGGTAGGCGAGCAGTACTTC	CASTRGGVGEQYF
TRBD1	.	TRBV30	TRBJ1-1	TGTGCCTGGAGTGTAGGGCAGGGGGCGTGGGCTTTCTTT	CAWSVGQGAWAFF
TRBD1	.	TRBV5-5	TRBJ1-2	TGTGCCAGCAGCTTGGATCGTGGGACAGCTGCTAACTATGGCTACACCTTC	CASSLDRGTAANYGYTF